This is a list of T cell receptor beta chains from one sample in a study of T cells after yellow fever vaccination. TCRdb reprocessed the 5' RACE reads with MiXCR, giving one entry per CDR3 protein. The data contain roughly 140,000 distinct CDR3 sequences, approximately 7.7% of them singletons. The material was CD4+ T cells sorted from PBMCs, obtained 5 days after the yellow fever booster vaccination. Receptor source: a man aged 30-40 years who received the YFV17D yellow fever vaccine. CDR3s include the opening cysteine and the closing phenylalanine or tryptophan. D genes are given only for firm matches. The listing skips clone size in some rows; elsewhere it reads once, few, many or a size class.

J: TRBJ2-1
D: TRBD2
size: few
V: TRBV11-2
DNA: TGTGCCAGCAGCCCCCGGGGACTAGCGGGCCGCCTGGACAATGAGCAGTTCTTC
CDR3: CASSPRGLAGRLDNEQFF

J: TRBJ2-1
D: NA
size: NA
V: TRBV3-1
DNA: TGTGCCAGCAGCCAAGCCGGGAGCGAACCACGGTTCTACAATGAGCAGTTCTTC
CDR3: CASSQAGSEPRFYNEQFF

J: TRBJ2-1
D: NA
size: many
V: TRBV29-1
DNA: TGCAGCGGGGCCTTACCCTACAATGAGCAGTTCTTC
CDR3: CSGALPYNEQFF

J: TRBJ2-3
D: NA
size: many
V: TRBV20-1
DNA: TGCAGTGCTAGTTCCCCGGAGGGCACAGATACGCAGTATTTT
CDR3: CSASSPEGTDTQYF

J: TRBJ2-1
D: TRBD2
size: NA
V: TRBV7-2
DNA: TGTTCCAGCAGCTTAGGAGCGGGAGGTTACAATGAGCAGTTCTTC
CDR3: CSSSLGAGGYNEQFF

J: TRBJ2-4
D: TRBD2
size: many
V: TRBV5-6
DNA: TGTGCCAGCAGCCCGGGACTAGGGGGATCGATAGCCAAAAACATTCAGTACTTC
CDR3: CASSPGLGGSIAKNIQYF

J: TRBJ2-3
D: NA
size: many
V: TRBV12-3/TRBV12-4
DNA: TGTGCCAGCAGATCGTACAGGGGGGGAGATACGCAGTATTTT
CDR3: CASRSYRGGDTQYF

J: TRBJ2-7
D: TRBD2
size: many
V: TRBV20-1
DNA: TGCAGTGCTAGAACTAGCGGGAGGGCAGGGGAGCAGTACTTC
CDR3: CSARTSGRAGEQYF

J: TRBJ2-7
D: NA
size: many
V: TRBV5-1
DNA: TGCGCCAGCAGCCAAGCACCGGGACAAGCCTACGAGCAGTACTTC
CDR3: CASSQAPGQAYEQYF

J: TRBJ1-5
D: NA
size: many
V: TRBV7-8
DNA: TGTGCCAGCAGCTTAGGTACAGGGAGACAAGGGCAGCCCCAGCATTTT
CDR3: CASSLGTGRQGQPQHF

J: TRBJ2-3
D: NA
size: few
V: TRBV30
DNA: TGCGCGCAGGGGGGGAACACAGATACGCAGTATTTT
CDR3: CAQGGNTDTQYF

J: TRBJ2-5
D: TRBD1
size: few
V: TRBV7-2
DNA: TGTGCCAGCAGCCCCTGGACAGGGGGCCGAGAGACCCAGTACTTC
CDR3: CASSPWTGGRETQYF

J: TRBJ2-7
D: NA
size: NA
V: TRBV7-9
DNA: TGTGCCAGCAGCTTAGGTCTAGCGTCCCACGAGCAGTACTTC
CDR3: CASSLGLASHEQYF

J: TRBJ2-5
D: NA
size: many
V: TRBV20-1
DNA: TGCAGTGCTAGAGTAAACGCAGAAGAGACCCAGTACTTC
CDR3: CSARVNAEETQYF

J: TRBJ2-7
D: NA
size: many
V: TRBV7-9
DNA: TGTGCCAGCAGCTGGGCGGGACAGCGCTCCTACGAGCAGTACTTC
CDR3: CASSWAGQRSYEQYF

J: TRBJ2-2
D: NA
size: few
V: TRBV11-2
DNA: TGTGCCAGCAGCTGGGGCCATAACACCGGGGAGCTGTTTTTT
CDR3: CASSWGHNTGELFF

J: TRBJ2-5
D: NA
size: many
V: TRBV12-3/TRBV12-4
DNA: TGTGCCAGCAGTTTCTGGGGCCAAGAGACCCAGTACTTC
CDR3: CASSFWGQETQYF

J: TRBJ1-1
D: NA
size: NA
V: TRBV5-4
DNA: TGTGCCAGCAGCCAAAGTGGGGGGCTCACTGAAGCTTTCTTT
CDR3: CASSQSGGLTEAFF

J: TRBJ2-1
D: NA
size: many
V: TRBV3-1
DNA: TGTGCCAGCAGCCAAAGGAGCCGCGGAAAGAGCTCCTACAATGAGCAGTTCTTC
CDR3: CASSQRSRGKSSYNEQFF

J: TRBJ2-6
D: NA
size: many
V: TRBV6-2/TRBV6-3
DNA: TGTGCCACCCGACAGGATAGCTCTGGGGCCAACGTCCTGACTTTC
CDR3: CATRQDSSGANVLTF

J: TRBJ2-1
D: TRBD2
size: many
V: TRBV20-1
DNA: TGCAGTGCTAGAGATCAACCGGGGCTAGCGGGAGCAGGTGAGCAGTTCTTC
CDR3: CSARDQPGLAGAGEQFF

J: TRBJ2-1
D: NA
size: NA
V: TRBV18
DNA: TGTGCCAGCTCACCACCAGGTGTGGAGTCCTACAATGAGCAGTTCTTC
CDR3: CASSPPGVESYNEQFF

J: TRBJ2-1
D: TRBD1
size: many
V: TRBV12-3/TRBV12-4
DNA: TGTGCCAGCAGGCAGACAGGGGGACGCTACAATGAGCAGTTCTTC
CDR3: CASRQTGGRYNEQFF

J: TRBJ1-3
D: NA
size: few
V: TRBV18
DNA: TGTGCCAGCTCACCACCGGTGGGTATGGCTGGAAACACCATATATTTT
CDR3: CASSPPVGMAGNTIYF

J: TRBJ2-3
D: TRBD2
size: few
V: TRBV5-1
DNA: TGCGCCAGCAGTCGGGAGGGGACAGATACGCAGTATTTT
CDR3: CASSREGTDTQYF

J: TRBJ2-7
D: TRBD2
size: many
V: TRBV29-1
DNA: TGCAGCTTCGGCACTAGCGCCAAAACCTACGAGCAGTACTTC
CDR3: CSFGTSAKTYEQYF

J: TRBJ2-6
D: NA
size: NA
V: TRBV28
DNA: TGTGCCAGCAGTTTTCAGGGTACAACTGGGGCCAACGTCCTGACTTTC
CDR3: CASSFQGTTGANVLTF

J: TRBJ2-7
D: NA
size: many
V: TRBV7-2
DNA: TGTGCCAGCACCGCTACCGGGTCCTACGAGCAGTACTTC
CDR3: CASTATGSYEQYF

J: TRBJ2-3
D: TRBD1
size: NA
V: TRBV7-9
DNA: TGTGCCAGCAGCTTACCCCGGACAGGGGTCACAGATACGCAGTATTTT
CDR3: CASSLPRTGVTDTQYF

J: TRBJ2-1
D: NA
size: many
V: TRBV7-2
DNA: TGTGCCAGCAGCCACGACCGGAGCTCCTACAATGAGCAGTTCTTC
CDR3: CASSHDRSSYNEQFF

J: TRBJ2-5
D: NA
size: NA
V: TRBV12-3/TRBV12-4
DNA: TGTGCCAGCAGTTTTGTGGGGAACGACCGGTACTTC
CDR3: CASSFVGNDRYF

J: TRBJ2-5
D: NA
size: many
V: TRBV7-8
DNA: TGTGCCAGCAGCTTCCTTAAACAGACAGGGAGGTTTGCGGAGACCCAGTACTTC
CDR3: CASSFLKQTGRFAETQYF

J: TRBJ2-5
D: TRBD2
size: many
V: TRBV12-3/TRBV12-4
DNA: TGTGCCAGCAATCCTATAGCGGGAGGGGGAGAGACCCAGTACTTC
CDR3: CASNPIAGGGETQYF

J: TRBJ2-7
D: NA
size: NA
V: TRBV7-2
DNA: TGTGCCAGCAGGTTTGGGGGTAGTCACTACGAGCAGTACTTC
CDR3: CASRFGGSHYEQYF

J: TRBJ2-2
D: TRBD2
size: NA
V: TRBV5-6
DNA: TGTGCCAGCAGCCCCGGGCTCGCGGGAGCGGACACCGGGGAGCTGTTTTTT
CDR3: CASSPGLAGADTGELFF

J: TRBJ2-2
D: NA
size: NA
V: TRBV29-1
DNA: TGCAGCGTTGAAGTACAGGCCAGGAACACCGGGGAGCTGTTTTTT
CDR3: CSVEVQARNTGELFF